The 29 T cell receptor beta chains below all came from one sample that was sequenced in a study of patients and donors after allogeneic stem cell transplantation. TCRdb independently ran MiXCR on the RT-PCR reads; one entry per CDR3 protein. The sample holds about a million distinct CDR3 sequences, about 20% seen once. What was sequenced was blood, either unsorted or a sorted T cell fraction (not recorded which). The source is a human donor who was either an allogeneic HSCT recipient or a stem cell or donor lymphocyte infusion donor (not recorded which). It is not recorded whose cells these are; they may come from a transplant donor.

This chain links TRBV10-3 with TRBJ2-2; 14 bases fit TRBD2. Trimming removed 5 bases from V and 6 bases from J; junction bases left unmatched: 2. Germline CDR1 is ENHRY and CDR2 is SYGVKD. This CDR3 contains 15 residues. CDR3 DNA: TGTGCCATCAGTAGACTAGCGGGGGGGTCCGGGGAGCTGTTTTTT. Translated: CAISRLAGGSGELFF.

This clonotype occurred a few times. The rearrangement uses TRBV2 and TRBJ2-1; 10 bases agree with TRBD2. This CDR3 comprises 16 residues. Germline CDR1 SNHLY, CDR2 FYNNEI. V dropped 6 bases and J dropped 3; count of bases not matched to a gene: 8. CDR3 loop: CASRPGLAAVYNEQFF. CDR3 coding DNA: TGTGCCAGCAGGCCCGGACTAGCGGCTGTCTACAATGAGCAGTTCTTC.

This clonotype was seen at least ten times. The gene calls are TRBV5-1 and TRBJ2-7; 7 bases line up with TRBD1. V shed 0 bases and J 0 bases; nucleotides not matched to a gene: 9. The germline CDR1 and CDR2 sequences are SGHRS and YFSETQ. This CDR3 spans 17 amino acids. The DNA for the CDR3 is TGCGCCAGCAGCTTGGTTCTCTCGGACAGGAGCTCCTACGAGCAGTACTTC. Its protein product is CASSLVLSDRSSYEQYF.

The chain has TRBV20-1 and TRBJ2-7; D may correspond to TRBD1 or TRBD2 (6 bases each). Deletions cut 6 bases from V and 7 bases from J, with 16 bases between. CDR3 length: 12 residues. CDR1 DFQATT and CDR2 SNEGSKA come from the germline V gene (reference sequence). The CDR3 is CSAGQIRGEQYF. The CDR3 DNA reads TGCAGTGCAGGACAGATCCGGGGGGAGCAGTACTTC.

This chain uses TRBV10-3 with TRBJ2-1; TRBD1 aligns across 10 bases. The V and J ends lost 5 bases and 6 bases, in that order; junction bases with no gene match: 4. Germline V gene sequence: CDR1 ENHRY, CDR2 SYGVKD. This CDR3 comprises 14 residues. The CDR3 coding sequence is TGTGCCATCAGTAGGGACAGGGGAGGCAATGAGCAGTTCTTC. Residues: CAISRDRGGNEQFF.

V and J are TRBV10-3 and TRBJ2-1; unclear D gene. V lost 2 bases to trimming and J lost 5 bases, with 16 bases between them. CDR1 ENHRY and CDR2 SYGVKD come from the germline V gene. CDR3 size: 16 residues. CDR3 loop: CAISEGVIASNNEQFF. DNA for the CDR3: TGTGCCATCAGTGAGGGGGTAATAGCTTCCAACAATGAGCAGTTCTTC.

This clonotype has at least ten counts. V is TRBV20-1 and J is TRBJ2-5; maybe TRBD2 (6 bases). CDR1 DFQATT and CDR2 SNEGSKA come from the germline V gene (reference sequence). V was pared by 3 bases and J by 4 bases, with 15 bases between. CDR3 length: 14 amino acids. The CDR3 coding sequence is TGCAGTGCTAGCACGATGCGGGGTCCAGAGACCCAGTACTTC. Protein: CSASTMRGPETQYF.

For the CDR3, the DNA is TGTGCCAGCAGCCAAGAGGTTGCCAGGGCTGACATTCAGTACTTC. Residues: CASSQEVARADIQYF. This chain links TRBV4-2 with TRBJ2-4; D might be TRBD1 (5 bases). V gave up 0 bases and J gave up 8 bases, with 14 bases separating them. The CDR3 length is 15 residues. Per the germline V gene, CDR1 is LGHNA and CDR2 is YNFKEQ.

This clonotype has a handful of counts. This chain connects TRBV2 to TRBJ2-3; D not certain. The length of the CDR3 is 13 residues. In germline, CDR1 is SNHLY, CDR2 FYNNEI. Trimming removed 6 bases from V and 2 bases from J, with 9 bases in between. In DNA, the CDR3 is TGTGCCAGCAGGACTGAATACACAGATACGCAGTATTTT. Its translation: CASRTEYTDTQYF.

The V gene is TRBV24-1, the J gene TRBJ2-3; D remains ambiguous. Germline-derived CDR1 and CDR2 are KGHDR and SFDVKD. The V end lost 0 bases, the J end lost 3 bases, and 9 bases lay between the germline ends. The CDR3 contains 15 residues. CDR3 DNA sequence: TGTGCCACCAGTGATTTGAGGATACCGACAGATACGCAGTATTTT. This encodes CATSDLRIPTDTQYF.

This clonotype was detected a few times. The V gene is TRBV5-5, the J gene TRBJ2-6, with D maybe TRBD2 (5 bases). Germline V CDR1 and CDR2: SGHKS, YYEKEE (reference sequence). Trimming removed 4 bases from V and 0 bases from J, with 11 bases in between. This CDR3 region has 16 residues. The CDR3 is CASSGLTLSGANVLTF. Written as DNA, the CDR3 is TGTGCCAGCAGCGGACTGACCCTCTCTGGGGCCAACGTCCTGACTTTC.

The chain is built from TRBV12-3 or TRBV12-4 and TRBJ1-6; D may be TRBD1 (5 bases). The CDR3 extends over 15 amino acids. Deletions cut 6 bases from V and 7 bases from J, with 16 bases between. CDR3 DNA sequence: TGTGCCAGCAGATCCACCGGGGGGGACAATTCACCCCTCCACTTT. This sequence encodes CASRSTGGDNSPLHF.

This clonotype was seen only a few times. The chain is built from TRBV6-5 and TRBJ2-1; D call uncertain. Trimming shortened V by 7 bases and J by 9 bases, and 10 bases separated the two germline ends. The CDR3 totals 11 residues. Germline lookup yields CDR1 MNHEY and CDR2 SVGAGI. CDR3 residues: CASTTGGEQFF. The CDR3 DNA follows: TGTGCCAGCACCACGGGCGGTGAGCAGTTCTTC.

V is TRBV12-3 or TRBV12-4 and J is TRBJ1-1; D not resolved. Trimming took 3 bases from V and 3 from J, leaving 14 bases between them. The CDR3 loop spans 15 amino acids. In nucleotides, the CDR3 is TGTGCCAGCAGTTTTAGACGGGGAGTGTACACTGAAGCTTTCTTT. Translating it yields CASSFRRGVYTEAFF.

The chain uses TRBV20-1 and TRBJ1-2, with D perhaps TRBD1 (5 bases). This CDR3 spans 12 amino acids. Per the germline V gene, CDR1 is DFQATT and CDR2 is SNEGSKA (reference sequence). The ends were cut back, 6 bases at V and 2 bases at J, with 10 bases in the middle. Written as DNA, the CDR3 is TGCAGTGCCACTGGGGGAAACTATGGCTACACCTTC. The encoded protein is CSATGGNYGYTF.

DNA for the CDR3: TGTGCCAGCTCACCACCGAAGCGGACTAGCGTTCCCTACGAGCAGTACTTC. Translation: CASSPPKRTSVPYEQYF. V and J are TRBV18 and TRBJ2-7; 9 nucleotides align to TRBD2. Germline CDR1 KGHSH, CDR2 LQKENI. CDR3 length equals 17 residues. V lost 0 bases, J lost 2 bases, and 8 bases stayed unmatched.

This clonotype came up a few times. The J gene is TRBJ1-6, the V gene TRBV7-9; 8 bases are shared with TRBD1. The CDR3 runs 16 residues. Germline lookup yields CDR1 SEHNR and CDR2 FQNEAQ (reference sequence). V lost 4 bases to trimming and J lost 5 bases; unmatched junction nucleotides: 7. In nucleotides, the CDR3 is TGTGCCAGCAGCTACCCGGACAGGGCGAATAATTCACCCCTCCACTTT. It yields the protein CASSYPDRANNSPLHF.

This chain joins TRBV11-2 and TRBJ2-1, with 13 bases matching TRBD2. V shed 1 base, J shed 8 bases, and the junction held 8 bases outside the gene matches. CDR1 and CDR2 (germline): SGHAT, FQNNGV. CDR3 size: 17 residues. The CDR3 region has the DNA TGTGCCAGCAGCTTAGGGACTAGCGGGGGCCCCTCGGATGAGCAGTTCTTC. It is translated as CASSLGTSGGPSDEQFF.

The rearrangement joins TRBV20-1 to TRBJ1-1; D not resolved. From germline, CDR1 is DFQATT and CDR2 SNEGSKA (reference sequence). V lost 4 bases to trimming and J lost 1 base, with 7 bases between them. The CDR3 runs to 12 residues. As DNA, the CDR3 is TGCAGTGCTATCCTGGAGAACACTGAAGCTTTCTTT. This gives the protein CSAILENTEAFF.

This clonotype was detected ten times or more. The chain couples TRBV10-3 to TRBJ2-1, with D possibly matching TRBD1 (6 bases). CDR1 ENHRY and CDR2 SYGVKD come from the germline V gene. Trimming left V 4 bases short and J 6 bases short, with 13 bases between. This CDR3 is built from 14 residues. The CDR3 is CAISAGRGSNEQFF. DNA for the CDR3: TGTGCCATCAGTGCGGGCAGGGGTTCCAATGAGCAGTTCTTC.

This clonotype occurred a few times. The J gene is TRBJ1-1, the V gene TRBV29-1, with TRBD1 matching over 7 bases. The ends lost 5 bases at V and 8 bases at J; junction bases unmatched: 20. CDR1 and CDR2 from the germline V gene are SQVTM and ANQGSEA. The CDR3 covers 16 residues. This CDR3 reads CSVTKTGRDRSAEAFF. The CDR3 DNA reads TGCAGCGTTACCAAAACCGGGAGGGACAGATCCGCCGAAGCTTTCTTT.

The chain uses TRBV5-1 and TRBJ1-2; D is possibly TRBD1 (6 bases). The CDR3 runs to 14 residues. V was cut by 7 bases and J by 1 base, with 14 bases left in between. Germline V CDR1 and CDR2: SGHRS, YFSETQ. The CDR3 bases are TGCGCCAGCGCCCCCAGGGGTGTTAACTATGGCTACACCTTC. This codes for CASAPRGVNYGYTF.

This clonotype was counted only a few times. V gene TRBV14 combines with J gene TRBJ2-1, with 13 positions matching TRBD2. There are 14 residues in the CDR3. The V gene end was trimmed by 4 bases and the J gene end by 10 bases; junction bases not matched to a gene: 4. Looked up from germline, CDR1 is SGHDN and CDR2 is FVKESK. The CDR3 nucleotides are TGTGCCAGCAGCCCCGGGACTAGCGGGATGGAGCAGTTCTTC. It is translated as CASSPGTSGMEQFF. The whole variable domain, remainder taken from reference TRBV14 and TRBJ2-1, is EAGVTQFPSHSVIEKGQTVTLRCDPISGHDNLYWYRRVMGKEIKFLLHFVKESKQDESGMPNNRFLAERTGGTYSTLKVQPAELEDSGVYFCASSPGTSGMEQFFGPGTRLTVL.

The chain uses TRBV11-3 and TRBJ2-1; 8 bases agree with TRBD1. CDR1 and CDR2 (germline): SGHNT, YENEEA. Trimming took 5 bases from V and 2 from J; bases not matched to a gene: 5. The CDR3 sequence is 15 residues long. The DNA for the CDR3 is TGTGCCAGCAGCCTCAGGGGGCAGCCCTACAATGAGCAGTTCTTC. This encodes CASSLRGQPYNEQFF.

The CDR3 spells CASSEPPGLAETNEQFF. The CDR3 coding sequence is TGTGCCAGCAGTGAGCCGCCGGGACTAGCGGAGACAAATGAGCAGTTCTTC. The chain uses TRBV2 and TRBJ2-1; 11 bases are shared with TRBD2. Germline values: CDR1 SNHLY, CDR2 FYNNEI. The CDR3 consists of 17 residues. The V and J ends lost 3 bases and 7 bases, in that order; junction bases with no gene match: 11.

The V call is TRBV4-2, the J call TRBJ2-4; 11 bases line up with TRBD2. Looked up from germline, CDR1 is LGHNA and CDR2 is YNFKEQ. CDR3 length: 19 amino acids. V gave up 0 bases and J gave up 0 bases; unmatched junction bases: 7. CDR3 in DNA: TGTGCCAGCAGCCAAGAAGCCCTAGCGGGGGGCTTAGCCAAAAACATTCAGTACTTC. Translated: CASSQEALAGGLAKNIQYF.

The rearrangement joins TRBV3-1 to TRBJ2-7; D call uncertain. Germline V gives CDR1 LGHDT, CDR2 YNNKEL (reference sequence). V gave up 0 bases and J gave up 7 bases, with 10 bases separating them. CDR3 length: 13 residues. The CDR3 bases are TGTGCCAGCAGCCAAGAGAGCCTAGGGGAGCAGTACTTC. It encodes CASSQESLGEQYF.

This chain links TRBV3-1 with TRBJ1-6; TRBD1 is a possible D gene (6 bases). Trimming left V 4 bases short and J 7 bases short, with 17 bases between. Germline V gene sequence: CDR1 LGHDT, CDR2 YNNKEL (reference sequence). The CDR3 has 16 amino acids. CDR3 loop: CASSLTGGRGNSPLHF. DNA for the CDR3: TGTGCCAGCAGCCTCACGGGGGGCAGGGGAAATTCACCCCTCCACTTT.

This sequence joins TRBV12-3 or TRBV12-4 and TRBJ1-5; D is unresolved. Trimming shortened V by 6 bases and J by 4 bases, and 13 bases separated the two germline ends. CDR3 length equals 14 residues. CDR3 residues: CASRTSKENQPQHF. In DNA, the CDR3 is TGTGCCAGCAGAACCAGTAAGGAGAATCAGCCCCAGCATTTT.